This section outlines one T cell receptor (beta chain) sequence together with its context. Its antigen remains unknown. The entry originates in a study of CD8 T cells in ankylosing spondylitis. Quantitative 5'-RACE with molecular barcodes produced the TCR beta libraries. TCRdb fed the 5' RACE reads into MiXCR, producing one record per CDR3 protein. The sample shows around 300,000 distinct CDR3 sequences, less than 25% of them seen only once. The study, taken as a whole, reports: The disease-linked clones had a CD8+ phenotype and low blood frequencies. There was reportedly significant enrichment of clones that were disease-linked in matched ankylosing spondylitis synovial fluid.

The V end lost 2 bases, the J end lost 5 bases, and 13 bases lay between the germline ends. CDR3 length equals 15 residues. In germline, CDR1 is SEHNR, CDR2 FQNEAQ (reference sequence). This clonotype was sampled from a female donor with ankylosing spondylitis or in good health (not recorded which). The gene calls are TRBV7-9 and TRBJ2-1; unclear D gene. The sample comprised blood, either unsorted or a sorted T cell fraction (not recorded which). CDR3 in amino acids: CASSLTVGYHNEQFF. The CDR3 DNA reads TGTGCCAGCAGCTTAACGGTAGGGTACCACAATGAGCAGTTCTTC.